Below are 10 T cell receptor beta chains sequenced from a single sample in a study of CD8 T cells in Susac syndrome. With random hexamers, reverse transcription was performed on about 0.5 to 1 ug of RNA. TCRdb analysed the immunoSEQ multiplex PCR reads with MiXCR anew, one entry per CDR3 protein. Here the sample spans 100,000 to 150,000 distinct CDR3 sequences, around 94% being singletons. Sequenced input: CD8+ T cells from PBMCs. Receptors were obtained from a human donor with Susac syndrome.

This clonotype was detected once. The rearrangement links TRBV2 to TRBJ2-7; the D is unclear. The CDR3 runs 12 residues. Germline lookup yields CDR1 SNHLY and CDR2 FYNNEI. V lost 5 bases to trimming and J lost 7 bases, with 12 bases between them. CDR3 protein: CASSSGRGEQYF. The DNA for the CDR3 is TGTGCCAGCAGTTCCGGACGAGGTGAGCAGTACTTC.

This clonotype was recorded once. The J gene is TRBJ1-2, the V gene TRBV12-3 or TRBV12-4; 9 nucleotides line up with TRBD1. The V gene end was trimmed by 4 bases and the J gene end by 7 bases; junction bases not matched to a gene: 10. The CDR3 loop spans 15 amino acids. The CDR3 nucleotides are TGTGCCAGCAGTTCCCACAGGGGGCGCCCGGCTGGCTACACCTTC. Translating gives CASSSHRGRPAGYTF.

This chain links TRBV20-1 with TRBJ1-4; 8 nucleotides align to TRBD1. The CDR3 extends over 16 amino acids. Germline trimming cut 0 bases from V and 6 bases from J; bases unmatched to any gene: 9. Looked up from germline, CDR1 is DFQATT and CDR2 is SNEGSKA (reference sequence). The DNA for the CDR3 is TGCAGTGCTAGAGATTGGGACAGGCCTTTGGATGAAAAACTGTTTTTT. It specifies CSARDWDRPLDEKLFF.

V gene TRBV7-3 combines with J gene TRBJ1-1; a possible D gene is TRBD1 (5 bases). This CDR3 is built from 14 residues. CDR1 is SGHTA and CDR2 is FQGTGA in the germline V gene. With 5 bases removed from V and 0 bases from J, the gap between germline ends came to 10 bases. The CDR3 nucleotides read TGTGCCAGCAGCCCGGGGCTCCTGAACACTGAAGCTTTCTTT. The encoded protein is CASSPGLLNTEAFF.

This clonotype occurred once. The chain has TRBV25-1 and TRBJ1-2, with a weak D call TRBD1 (5 bases). The CDR3 is made up of 14 amino acids. Germline assignment: CDR1 MGHDK and CDR2 SYGVNS. V was cut by 4 bases and J by 9 bases, with 18 bases left in between. CDR3 nucleotide sequence: TGTGCCAGCAGTGCACGAGGGGTTCAAGATCGCTACACCTTC. Translated: CASSARGVQDRYTF.

The genes are TRBV19 and TRBJ2-2, with a tentative D call TRBD2 (6 bases). This CDR3 spans 13 amino acids. Germline CDR1 reads LNHDA; CDR2 reads SQIVND (reference sequence). Trimming removed 2 bases from V and 8 bases from J, with 9 bases in between. The CDR3 coding sequence is TGTGCCAGTAGTATATCGGGGGTAGGGGAGCTGTTTTTT. Its protein product is CASSISGVGELFF.

The rearrangement joins TRBV3-1 to TRBJ1-4, with D possibly matching TRBD1 (5 bases). CDR3 length: 14 residues. The V gene lost 3 bases and the J gene lost 8 bases, with 13 bases spanning the gap. In germline, CDR1 is LGHDT, CDR2 YNNKEL (reference sequence). For the CDR3, the DNA is TGTGCCAGCAGCCATCAGGGCCGGGTGGAAAAACTGTTTTTT. This codes for CASSHQGRVEKLFF.

This clonotype was observed a handful of times. The chain is built from TRBV6-4 and TRBJ1-1, with D possibly TRBD1 on 5 matching bases. V was trimmed by 6 bases and J by 0 bases, leaving 11 bases between them. The CDR3 runs to 14 residues. In germline, CDR1 is MRHNA, CDR2 SNTAGT. CDR3 in DNA: TGTGCCAGCAGCCCCTCGGGGGTGAACACTGAAGCTTTCTTT. Its protein product is CASSPSGVNTEAFF.

V is TRBV9 and J is TRBJ1-1; perhaps TRBD1 as D (5 bases). The germline gives CDR1 SGDLS, CDR2 YYNGEE. The V end was cut by 0 bases, the J end by 7 bases, with 13 bases between. This CDR3 contains 14 residues. This chain's CDR3 is CASSVDGGMSEAFF. CDR3 nucleotide sequence: TGTGCCAGCAGCGTAGACGGGGGAATGAGTGAAGCTTTCTTT.

J is TRBJ2-2 and V is TRBV7-3, with a possible D match to TRBD1 (6 bases). This CDR3 has 13 amino acids. Germline assignment: CDR1 SGHTA and CDR2 FQGTGA. Deletions cut 4 bases from V and 4 bases from J, with 7 bases between. CDR3 bases: TGTGCCAGCAGCTCGGACAGCACCGGGGAGCTGTTTTTT. It specifies CASSSDSTGELFF.